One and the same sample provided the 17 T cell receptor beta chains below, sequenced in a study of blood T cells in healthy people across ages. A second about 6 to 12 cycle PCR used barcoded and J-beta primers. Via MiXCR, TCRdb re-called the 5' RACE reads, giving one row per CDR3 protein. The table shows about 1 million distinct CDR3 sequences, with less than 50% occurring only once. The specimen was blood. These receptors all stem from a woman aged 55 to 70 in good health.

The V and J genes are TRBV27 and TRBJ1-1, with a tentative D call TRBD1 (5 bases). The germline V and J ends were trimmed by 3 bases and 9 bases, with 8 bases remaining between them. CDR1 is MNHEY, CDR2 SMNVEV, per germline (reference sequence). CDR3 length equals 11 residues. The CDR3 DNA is TGTGCCAGCAGTTTGGGGGGGAAAGCTTTCTTT. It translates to CASSLGGKAFF.

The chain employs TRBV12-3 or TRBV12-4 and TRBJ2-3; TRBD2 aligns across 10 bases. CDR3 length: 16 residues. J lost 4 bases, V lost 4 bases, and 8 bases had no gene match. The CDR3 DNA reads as TGTGCCAGCAGTTCCACTCTAGGACTAGCGGCAGATACGCAGTATTTT. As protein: CASSSTLGLAADTQYF.

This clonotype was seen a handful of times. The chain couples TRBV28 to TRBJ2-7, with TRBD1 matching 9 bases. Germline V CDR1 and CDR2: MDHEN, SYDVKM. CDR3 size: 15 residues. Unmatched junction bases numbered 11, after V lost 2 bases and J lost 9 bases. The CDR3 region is CASSLSGTGLRGQYF. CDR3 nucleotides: TGTGCCAGCAGTTTAAGCGGGACAGGGCTACGAGGGCAGTACTTC.

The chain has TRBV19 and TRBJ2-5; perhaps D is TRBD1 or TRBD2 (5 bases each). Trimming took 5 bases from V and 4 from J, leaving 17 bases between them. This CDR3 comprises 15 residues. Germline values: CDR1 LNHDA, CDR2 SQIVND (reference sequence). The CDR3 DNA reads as TGTGCCAGTAGTTACCGGGGCGTCGTTGGAGAGACCCAGTACTTC. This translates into CASSYRGVVGETQYF.

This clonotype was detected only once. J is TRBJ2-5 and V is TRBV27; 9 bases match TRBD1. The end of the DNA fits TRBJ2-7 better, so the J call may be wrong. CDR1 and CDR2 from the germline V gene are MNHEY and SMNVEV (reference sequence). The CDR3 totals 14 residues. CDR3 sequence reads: CASSSTGQGGEQYF. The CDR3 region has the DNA TGTGCCAGCAGTTCCACGGGACAGGGTGGCGAGCAGTACTTC.

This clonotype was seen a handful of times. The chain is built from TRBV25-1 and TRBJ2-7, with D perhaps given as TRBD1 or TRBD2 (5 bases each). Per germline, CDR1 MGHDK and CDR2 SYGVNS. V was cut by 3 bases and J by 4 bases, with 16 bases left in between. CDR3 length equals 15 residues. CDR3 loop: CASSEKPGTEYEQYF. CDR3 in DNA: TGTGCCAGCAGTGAGAAACCCGGGACGGAATACGAGCAGTACTTC.

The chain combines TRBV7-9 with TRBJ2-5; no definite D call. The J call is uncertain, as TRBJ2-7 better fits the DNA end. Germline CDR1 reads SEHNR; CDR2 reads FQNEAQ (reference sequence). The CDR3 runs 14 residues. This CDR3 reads CASSLGLSFYEQYF. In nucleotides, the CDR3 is TGTGCCAGCAGCTTAGGGCTGAGCTTCTACGAGCAGTACTTC.

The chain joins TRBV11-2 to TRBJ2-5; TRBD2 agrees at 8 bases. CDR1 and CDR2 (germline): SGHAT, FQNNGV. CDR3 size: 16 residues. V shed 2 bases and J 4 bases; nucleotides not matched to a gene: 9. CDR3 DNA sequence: TGTGCCAGCAGCTTAAGTCACGGACTAGCAACAGAGACCCAGTACTTC. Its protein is CASSLSHGLATETQYF.

The CDR3 loop is CASSIPVGPSTDTQYF. The CDR3 DNA sequence: TGTGCCAGCAGTATCCCGGTGGGTCCGAGCACAGATACGCAGTATTTT. The chain couples TRBV28 to TRBJ2-3, with D hard to call. CDR1 and CDR2 from the germline V gene are MDHEN and SYDVKM. The CDR3 spans 16 residues. V was clipped by 5 bases and J by 0 bases, with 15 bases between them.

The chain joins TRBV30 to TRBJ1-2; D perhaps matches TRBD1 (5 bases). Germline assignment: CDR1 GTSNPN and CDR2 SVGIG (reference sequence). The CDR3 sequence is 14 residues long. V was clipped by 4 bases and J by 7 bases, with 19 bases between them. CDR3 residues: CAWTQRGFRSGYTF. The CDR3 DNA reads TGTGCCTGGACTCAACGGGGGTTTCGATCTGGCTACACCTTC.

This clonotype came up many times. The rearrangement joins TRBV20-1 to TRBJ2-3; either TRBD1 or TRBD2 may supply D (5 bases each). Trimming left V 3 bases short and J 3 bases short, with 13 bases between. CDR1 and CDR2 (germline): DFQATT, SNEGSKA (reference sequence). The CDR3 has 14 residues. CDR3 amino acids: CSARRVKGTDTQYF. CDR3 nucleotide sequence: TGCAGTGCTAGGCGGGTAAAGGGGACAGATACGCAGTATTTT.

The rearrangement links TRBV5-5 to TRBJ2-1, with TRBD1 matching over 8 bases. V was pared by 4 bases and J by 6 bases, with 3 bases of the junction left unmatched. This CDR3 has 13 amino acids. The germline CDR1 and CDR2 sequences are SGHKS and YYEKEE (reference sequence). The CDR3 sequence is CASSVDRVNEQFF. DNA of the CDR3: TGTGCCAGCAGCGTGGACAGGGTCAATGAGCAGTTCTTC. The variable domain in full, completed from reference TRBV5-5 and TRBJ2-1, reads DAGVTQSPTHLIKTRGQQVTLRCSPISGHKSVSWYQQVLGQGPQFIFQYYEKEERGRGNFPDRFSARQFPNYSSELNVNALLLGDSALYLCASSVDRVNEQFFGPGTRLTVL.

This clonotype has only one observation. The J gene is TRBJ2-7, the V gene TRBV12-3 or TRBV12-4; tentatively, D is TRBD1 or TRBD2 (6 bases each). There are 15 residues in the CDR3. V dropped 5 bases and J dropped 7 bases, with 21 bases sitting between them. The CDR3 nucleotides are TGTGCCAGCAGTAGGGGGGACTTCTTTAACGCTGAGCAGTACTTC. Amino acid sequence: CASSRGDFFNAEQYF.

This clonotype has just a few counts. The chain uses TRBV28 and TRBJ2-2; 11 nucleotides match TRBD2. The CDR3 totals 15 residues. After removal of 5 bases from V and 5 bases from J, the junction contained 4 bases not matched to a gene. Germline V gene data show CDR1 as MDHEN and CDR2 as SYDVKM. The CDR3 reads CASSPRLAGTGELFF. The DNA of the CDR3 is TGTGCCAGCAGTCCCCGACTAGCGGGGACCGGGGAGCTGTTTTTT.

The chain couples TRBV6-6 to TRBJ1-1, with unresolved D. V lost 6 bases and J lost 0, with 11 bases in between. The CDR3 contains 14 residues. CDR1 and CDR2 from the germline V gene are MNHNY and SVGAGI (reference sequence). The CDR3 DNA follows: TGTGCCAGCAGGGGCGTGGTGATGAACACTGAAGCTTTCTTT. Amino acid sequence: CASRGVVMNTEAFF.

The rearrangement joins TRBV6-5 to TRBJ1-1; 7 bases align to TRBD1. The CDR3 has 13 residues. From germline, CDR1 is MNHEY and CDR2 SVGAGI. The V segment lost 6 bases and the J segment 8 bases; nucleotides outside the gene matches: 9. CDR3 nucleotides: TGTGCCAGCAGGAATAACAGGGGCGGGGAAGCTTTCTTT. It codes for CASRNNRGGEAFF.

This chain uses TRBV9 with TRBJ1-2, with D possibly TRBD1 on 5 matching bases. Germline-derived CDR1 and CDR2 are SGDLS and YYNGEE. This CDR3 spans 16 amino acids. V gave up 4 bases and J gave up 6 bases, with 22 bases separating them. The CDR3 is CASSNYPVGTINGYTF. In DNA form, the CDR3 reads TGTGCCAGCAGCAACTACCCAGTGGGGACCATAAATGGCTACACCTTC.